This TCR beta chain was identified during a study of Ad26.COV2.S vaccination and SARS-CoV-2 variants. The study, taken as a whole, reports: Breadth measured for non-spike TCRs was similar across vaccine and placebo recipients. Post-vaccination breadth of spike-specific CD8+ and CD4+ T cell responses was reportedly substantial.

The CDR3 runs to 15 residues. Germline V lookup: CDR1 SSHAT, CDR2 FNYEAQ (reference sequence). The treatment was: approximately 18 received Ad26.COV2.S at low or high dose, single or two shots; five or six received placebo; per-sample allocation not given. The investigators took samples on day 63 after the first vaccine or placebo injection. This person who donated was an adult of 18-55 years in Boston. Notes on this clone: What it recognizes is unknown. One end of the junction is discordant with germline, which a read error may explain.

Sequencing was performed with immunoSEQ multiplex PCR; in TCRdb, only in-frame clones are kept and a portion is missing. This sample yields some 400,000 clones, of which 89% are seen a single time; about 1.9% belongs to the top ten. The TCR comes from a person aged 18-65 years who received the Ad26.COV2.S COVID-19 vaccine or a placebo. This rearrangement joins TRBV7-7 to TRBJ2-3; unclear D gene. The source was peripheral blood, collected in a trial of Ad26.COV2.S vaccine versus placebo. The CDR3 reads CASSEEWEATDTQYF. DNA for the CDR3: TGTGCTAGCAGCGAGGAATGGGAAGCCACAGATACGCAGTATTTT.